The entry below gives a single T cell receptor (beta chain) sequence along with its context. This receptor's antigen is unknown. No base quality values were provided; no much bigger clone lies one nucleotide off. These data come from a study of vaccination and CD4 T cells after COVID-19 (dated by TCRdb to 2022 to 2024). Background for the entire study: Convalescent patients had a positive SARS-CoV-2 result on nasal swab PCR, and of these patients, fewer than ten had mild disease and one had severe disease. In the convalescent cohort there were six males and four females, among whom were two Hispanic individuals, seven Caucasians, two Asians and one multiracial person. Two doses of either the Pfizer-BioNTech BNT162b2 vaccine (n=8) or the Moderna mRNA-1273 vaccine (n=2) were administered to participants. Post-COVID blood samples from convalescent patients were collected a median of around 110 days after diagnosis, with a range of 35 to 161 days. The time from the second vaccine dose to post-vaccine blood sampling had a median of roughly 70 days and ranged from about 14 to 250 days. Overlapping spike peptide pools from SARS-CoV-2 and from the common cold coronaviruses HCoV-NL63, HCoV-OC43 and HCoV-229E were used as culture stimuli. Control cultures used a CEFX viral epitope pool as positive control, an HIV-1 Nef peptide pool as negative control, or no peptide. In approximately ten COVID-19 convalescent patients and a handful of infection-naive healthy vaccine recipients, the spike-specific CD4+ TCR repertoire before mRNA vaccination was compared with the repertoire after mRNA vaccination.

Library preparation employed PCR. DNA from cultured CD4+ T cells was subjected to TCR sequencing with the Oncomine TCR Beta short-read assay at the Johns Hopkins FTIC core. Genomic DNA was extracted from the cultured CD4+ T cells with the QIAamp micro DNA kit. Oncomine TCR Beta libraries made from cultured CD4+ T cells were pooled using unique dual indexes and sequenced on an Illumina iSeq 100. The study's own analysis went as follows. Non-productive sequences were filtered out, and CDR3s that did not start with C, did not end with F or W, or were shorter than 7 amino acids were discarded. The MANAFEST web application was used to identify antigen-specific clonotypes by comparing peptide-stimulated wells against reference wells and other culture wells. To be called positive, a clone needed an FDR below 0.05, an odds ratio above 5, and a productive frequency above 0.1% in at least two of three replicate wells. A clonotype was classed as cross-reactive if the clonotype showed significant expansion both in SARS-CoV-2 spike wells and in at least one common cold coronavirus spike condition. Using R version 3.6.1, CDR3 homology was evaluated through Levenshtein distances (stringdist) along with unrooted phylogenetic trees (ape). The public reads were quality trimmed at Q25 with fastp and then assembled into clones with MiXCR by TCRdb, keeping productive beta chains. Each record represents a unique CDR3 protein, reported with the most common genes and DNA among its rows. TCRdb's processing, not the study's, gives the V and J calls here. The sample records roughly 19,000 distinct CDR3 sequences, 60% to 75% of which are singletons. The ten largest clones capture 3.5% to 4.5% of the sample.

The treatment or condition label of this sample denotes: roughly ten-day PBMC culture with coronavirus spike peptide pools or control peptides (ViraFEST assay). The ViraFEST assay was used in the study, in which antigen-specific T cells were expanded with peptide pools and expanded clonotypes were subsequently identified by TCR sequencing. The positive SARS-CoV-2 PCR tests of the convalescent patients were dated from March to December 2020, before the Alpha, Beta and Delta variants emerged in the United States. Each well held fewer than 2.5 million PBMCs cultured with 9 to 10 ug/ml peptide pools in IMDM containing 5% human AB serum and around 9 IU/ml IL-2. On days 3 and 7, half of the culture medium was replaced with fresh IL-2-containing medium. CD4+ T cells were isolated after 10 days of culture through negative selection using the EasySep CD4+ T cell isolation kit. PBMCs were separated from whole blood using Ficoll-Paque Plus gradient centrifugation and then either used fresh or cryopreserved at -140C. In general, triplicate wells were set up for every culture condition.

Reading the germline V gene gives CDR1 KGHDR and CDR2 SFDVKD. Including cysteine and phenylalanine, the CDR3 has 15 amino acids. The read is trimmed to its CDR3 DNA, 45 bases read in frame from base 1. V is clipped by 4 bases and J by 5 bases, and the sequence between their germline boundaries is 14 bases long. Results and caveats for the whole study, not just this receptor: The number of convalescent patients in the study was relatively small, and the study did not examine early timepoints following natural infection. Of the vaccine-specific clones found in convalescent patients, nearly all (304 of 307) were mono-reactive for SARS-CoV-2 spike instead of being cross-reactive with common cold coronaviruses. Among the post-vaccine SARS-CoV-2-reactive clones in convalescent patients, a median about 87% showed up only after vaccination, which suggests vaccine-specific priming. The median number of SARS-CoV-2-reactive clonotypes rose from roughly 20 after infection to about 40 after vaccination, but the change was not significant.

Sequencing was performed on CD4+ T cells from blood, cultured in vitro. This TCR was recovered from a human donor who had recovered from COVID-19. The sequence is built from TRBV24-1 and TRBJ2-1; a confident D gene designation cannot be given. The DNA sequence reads TGTGCCACCAGTGACCCTTCCGGGCTACACAATGAGCAGTTCTTC. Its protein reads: CATSDPSGLHNEQFF.